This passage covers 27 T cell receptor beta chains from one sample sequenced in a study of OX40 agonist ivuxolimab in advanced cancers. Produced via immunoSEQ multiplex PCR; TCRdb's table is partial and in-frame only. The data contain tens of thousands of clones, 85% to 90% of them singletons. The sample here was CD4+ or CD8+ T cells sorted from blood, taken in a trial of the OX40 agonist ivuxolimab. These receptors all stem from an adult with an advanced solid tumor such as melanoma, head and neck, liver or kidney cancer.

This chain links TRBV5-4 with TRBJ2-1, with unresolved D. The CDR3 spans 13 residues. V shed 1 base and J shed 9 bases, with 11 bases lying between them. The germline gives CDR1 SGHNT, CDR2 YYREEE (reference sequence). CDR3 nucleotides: TGTGCCAGCAGCTTGTTCGCAGCGAGTGAGCAGTTCTTC. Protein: CASSLFAASEQFF.

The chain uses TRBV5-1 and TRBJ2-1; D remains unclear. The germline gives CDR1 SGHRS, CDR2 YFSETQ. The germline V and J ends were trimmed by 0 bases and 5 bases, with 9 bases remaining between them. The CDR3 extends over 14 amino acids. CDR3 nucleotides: TGCGCCAGCAGCTTGGCCGGTGTCGACAATGAGCAGTTCTTC. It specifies CASSLAGVDNEQFF. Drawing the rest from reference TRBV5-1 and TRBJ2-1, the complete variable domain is KAGVTQTPRYLIKTRGQQVTLSCSPISGHRSVSWYQQTPGQGLQFLFEYFSETQRNKGNFPGRFSGRQFSNSRSEMNVSTLELGDSALYLCASSLAGVDNEQFFGPGTRLTVL.

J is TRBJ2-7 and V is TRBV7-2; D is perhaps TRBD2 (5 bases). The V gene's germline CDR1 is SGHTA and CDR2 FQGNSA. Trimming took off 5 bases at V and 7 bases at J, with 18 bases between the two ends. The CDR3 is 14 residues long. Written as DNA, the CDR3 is TGTGCCAGCAGCCCGGGCCCAGCCTCGGGGGAGCAGTACTTC. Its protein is CASSPGPASGEQYF.

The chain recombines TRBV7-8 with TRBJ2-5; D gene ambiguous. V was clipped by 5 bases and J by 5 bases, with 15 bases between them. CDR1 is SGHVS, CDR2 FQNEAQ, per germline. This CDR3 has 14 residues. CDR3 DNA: TGTGCCAGCAGCCTACAAGCCGCCCATGAGACCCAGTACTTC. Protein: CASSLQAAHETQYF.

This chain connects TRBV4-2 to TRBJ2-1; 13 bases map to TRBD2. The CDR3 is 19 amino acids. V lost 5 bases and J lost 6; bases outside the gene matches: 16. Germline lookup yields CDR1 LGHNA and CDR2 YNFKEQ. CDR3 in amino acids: CASSSRTSGGPPSGNEQFF. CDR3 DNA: TGTGCCAGCAGCTCCCGGACTAGCGGGGGACCTCCTTCCGGCAATGAGCAGTTCTTC.

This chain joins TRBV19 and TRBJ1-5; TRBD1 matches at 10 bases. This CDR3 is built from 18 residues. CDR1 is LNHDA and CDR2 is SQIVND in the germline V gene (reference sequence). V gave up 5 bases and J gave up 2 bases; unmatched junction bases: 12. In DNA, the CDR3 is TGTGCCAGTAGTCCCTCCCCTTGGGACAGGGGAGGCAATCAGCCCCAGCATTTT. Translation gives CASSPSPWDRGGNQPQHF.

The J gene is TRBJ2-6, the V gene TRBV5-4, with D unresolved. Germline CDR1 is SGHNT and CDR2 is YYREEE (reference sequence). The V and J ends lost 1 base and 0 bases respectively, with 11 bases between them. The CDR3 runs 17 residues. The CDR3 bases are TGTGCCAGCAGCTTGTTTACGGTGAGCTCTGGGGCCAACGTCCTGACTTTC. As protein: CASSLFTVSSGANVLTF.

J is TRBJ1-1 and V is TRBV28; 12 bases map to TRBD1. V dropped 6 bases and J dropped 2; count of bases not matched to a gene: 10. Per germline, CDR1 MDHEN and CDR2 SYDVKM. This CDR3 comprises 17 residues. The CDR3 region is CASSPAGTGGINTEAFF. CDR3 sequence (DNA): TGTGCCAGCAGCCCAGCCGGGACAGGGGGCATAAACACTGAAGCTTTCTTT.

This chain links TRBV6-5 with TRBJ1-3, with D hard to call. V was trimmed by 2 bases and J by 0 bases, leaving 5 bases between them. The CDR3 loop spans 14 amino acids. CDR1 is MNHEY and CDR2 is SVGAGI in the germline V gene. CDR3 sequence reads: CASSYDFSGNTIYF. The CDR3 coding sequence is TGTGCCAGCAGTTACGATTTCTCTGGAAACACCATATATTTT.

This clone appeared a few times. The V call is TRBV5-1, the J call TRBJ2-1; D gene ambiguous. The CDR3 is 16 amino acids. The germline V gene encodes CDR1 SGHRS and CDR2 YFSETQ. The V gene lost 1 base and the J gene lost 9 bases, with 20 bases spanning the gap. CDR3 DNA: TGCGCCAGCAGCTTGAGAGAAAACTCCTCGCCCGGTGAGCAGTTCTTC. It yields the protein CASSLRENSSPGEQFF.

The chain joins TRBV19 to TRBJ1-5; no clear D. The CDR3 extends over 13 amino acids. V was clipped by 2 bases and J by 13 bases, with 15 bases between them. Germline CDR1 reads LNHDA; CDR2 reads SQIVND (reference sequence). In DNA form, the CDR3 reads TGTGCCAGTAGTATAACGCCAGGCCGCAATCAGCATTTT. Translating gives CASSITPGRNQHF. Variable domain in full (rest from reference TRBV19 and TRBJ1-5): DGGITQSPKYLFRKEGQNVTLSCEQNLNHDAMYWYRQDPGQGLRLIYYSQIVNDFQKGDIAEGYSVSREKKESFPLTVTSAQKNPTAFYLCASSITPGRNQHFGDGTRLSIL.

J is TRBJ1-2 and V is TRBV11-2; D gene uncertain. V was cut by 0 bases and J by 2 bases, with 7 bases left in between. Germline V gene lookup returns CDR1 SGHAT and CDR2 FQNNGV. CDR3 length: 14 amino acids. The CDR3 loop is CASSLDLRNYGYTF. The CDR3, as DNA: TGTGCCAGCAGCTTAGATCTCAGAAACTATGGCTACACCTTC.

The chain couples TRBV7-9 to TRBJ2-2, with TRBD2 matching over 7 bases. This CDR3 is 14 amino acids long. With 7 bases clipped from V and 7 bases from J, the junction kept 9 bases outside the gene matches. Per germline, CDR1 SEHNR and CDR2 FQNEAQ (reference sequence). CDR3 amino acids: CASTTWGGNGELFF. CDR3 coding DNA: TGTGCCAGCACCACATGGGGGGGTAACGGGGAGCTGTTTTTT.

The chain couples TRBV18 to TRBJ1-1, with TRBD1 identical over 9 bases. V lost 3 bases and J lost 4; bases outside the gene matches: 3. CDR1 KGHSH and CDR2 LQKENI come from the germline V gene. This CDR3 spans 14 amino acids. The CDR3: CASSPTGGGTEAFF. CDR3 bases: TGTGCCAGCTCACCGACAGGGGGGGGCACTGAAGCTTTCTTT.

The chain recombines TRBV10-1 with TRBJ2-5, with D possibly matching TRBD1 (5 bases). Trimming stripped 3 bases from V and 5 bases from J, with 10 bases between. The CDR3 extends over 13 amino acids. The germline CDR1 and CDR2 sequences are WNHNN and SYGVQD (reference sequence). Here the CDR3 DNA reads TGCGCCAGCAGTGAAGGGGTCGGGGAGACCCAGTACTTC. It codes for CASSEGVGETQYF.

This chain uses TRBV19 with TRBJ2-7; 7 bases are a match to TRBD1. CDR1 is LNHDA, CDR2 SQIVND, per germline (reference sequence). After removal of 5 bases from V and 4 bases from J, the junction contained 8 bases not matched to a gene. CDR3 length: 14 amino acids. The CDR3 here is CASSRPGQLYEQYF. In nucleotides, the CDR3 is TGTGCCAGTAGTCGGCCGGGACAGTTATACGAGCAGTACTTC. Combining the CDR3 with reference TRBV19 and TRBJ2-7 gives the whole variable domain DGGITQSPKYLFRKEGQNVTLSCEQNLNHDAMYWYRQDPGQGLRLIYYSQIVNDFQKGDIAEGYSVSREKKESFPLTVTSAQKNPTAFYLCASSRPGQLYEQYFGPGTRLTVT.

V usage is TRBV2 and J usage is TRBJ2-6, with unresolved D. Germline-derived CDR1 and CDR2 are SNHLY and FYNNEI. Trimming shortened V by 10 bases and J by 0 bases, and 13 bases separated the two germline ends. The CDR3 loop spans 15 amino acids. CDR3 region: CATSRDLSGANVLTF. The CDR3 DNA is TGTGCCACCTCAAGAGATCTCTCTGGGGCCAACGTCCTGACTTTC.

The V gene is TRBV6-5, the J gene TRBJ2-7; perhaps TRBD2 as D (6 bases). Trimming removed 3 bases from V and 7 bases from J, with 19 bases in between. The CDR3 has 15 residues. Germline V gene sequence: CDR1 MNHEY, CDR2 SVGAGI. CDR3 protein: CASSYRPPVGGEQYF. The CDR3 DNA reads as TGTGCCAGCAGTTATCGCCCTCCGGTCGGGGGAGAGCAGTACTTC.

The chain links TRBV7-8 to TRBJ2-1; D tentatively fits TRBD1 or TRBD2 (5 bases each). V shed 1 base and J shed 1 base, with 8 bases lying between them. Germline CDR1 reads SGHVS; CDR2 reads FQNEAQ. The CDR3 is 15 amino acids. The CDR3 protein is CASSLVGVSYNEQFF. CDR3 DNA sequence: TGTGCCAGCAGCTTAGTGGGGGTGTCCTACAATGAGCAGTTCTTC.

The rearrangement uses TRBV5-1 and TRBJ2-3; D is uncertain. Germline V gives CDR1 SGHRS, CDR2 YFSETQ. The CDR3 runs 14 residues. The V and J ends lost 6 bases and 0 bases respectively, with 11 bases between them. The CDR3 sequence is CASKKGESTDTQYF. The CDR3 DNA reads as TGCGCCAGCAAGAAGGGTGAAAGCACAGATACGCAGTATTTT.

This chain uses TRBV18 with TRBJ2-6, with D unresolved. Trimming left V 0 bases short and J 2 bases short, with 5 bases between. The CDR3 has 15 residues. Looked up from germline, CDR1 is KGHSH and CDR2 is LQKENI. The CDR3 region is CASSPPGAGANVLTF. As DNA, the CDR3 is TGTGCCAGCTCACCACCTGGGGCTGGGGCCAACGTCCTGACTTTC.

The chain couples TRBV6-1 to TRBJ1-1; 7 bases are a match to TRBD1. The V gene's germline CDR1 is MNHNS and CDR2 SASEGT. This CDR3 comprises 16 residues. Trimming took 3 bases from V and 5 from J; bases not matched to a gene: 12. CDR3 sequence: CASSEVAGGPGTEAFF. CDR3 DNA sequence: TGTGCCAGCAGTGAGGTGGCAGGGGGTCCGGGGACTGAAGCTTTCTTT.

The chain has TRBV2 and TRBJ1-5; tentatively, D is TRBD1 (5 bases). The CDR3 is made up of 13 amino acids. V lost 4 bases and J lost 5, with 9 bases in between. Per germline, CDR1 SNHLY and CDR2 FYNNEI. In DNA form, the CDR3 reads TGTGCCAGCAGTGTAGACAGCGATCAGCCCCAGCATTTT. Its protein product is CASSVDSDQPQHF.

Here the CDR3 reads CASSLFRANRENTEAFF. Written as DNA, the CDR3 is TGTGCCAGCAGCTTATTTCGGGCGAACAGGGAGAACACTGAAGCTTTCTTT. The chain links TRBV13 to TRBJ1-1; D perhaps matches TRBD1 (6 bases). The CDR3 extends over 17 amino acids. Germline V CDR1 and CDR2: PRHDT, FYEKMQ (reference sequence). V lost 2 bases and J 1 base, leaving 17 bases between the germline ends.

CDR3 DNA sequence: TGTGCCAGCAGCGGAACCCCGGACACGAACACCGGGGAGCTGTTTTTT. Protein sequence: CASSGTPDTNTGELFF. The J gene is TRBJ2-2, the V gene TRBV7-9; D perhaps matches TRBD1 (5 bases). CDR1 is SEHNR, CDR2 FQNEAQ, per germline (reference sequence). V gave up 5 bases and J gave up 0 bases, with 13 bases separating them. CDR3 length: 16 residues.

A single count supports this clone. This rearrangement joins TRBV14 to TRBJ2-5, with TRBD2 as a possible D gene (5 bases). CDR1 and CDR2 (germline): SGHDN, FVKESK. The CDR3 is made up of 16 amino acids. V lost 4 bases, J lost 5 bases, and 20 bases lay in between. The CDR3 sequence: CASSPLVGAPSETQYF. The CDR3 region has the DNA TGTGCCAGCAGCCCCTTAGTGGGAGCCCCGTCTGAGACCCAGTACTTC.

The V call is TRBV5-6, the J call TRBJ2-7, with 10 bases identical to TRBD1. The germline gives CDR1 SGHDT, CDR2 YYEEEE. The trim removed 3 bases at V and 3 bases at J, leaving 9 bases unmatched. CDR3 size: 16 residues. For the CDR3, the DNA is TGTGCCAGCAGCTATCTTGGGACAGGGGCGATCTACGAGCAGTACTTC. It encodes CASSYLGTGAIYEQYF.